This T cell receptor beta chain was retrieved from a study of cytomegalovirus exposure and HLA in healthy donors. Study at large: Of the donors genotyped, approximately 400 in all, about 76% fell in the Caucasian-associated ancestry cluster. Study-wide points: Follow-up analysis later connected one missense variant in DCLRE1C with trimming of TCR beta V- and J-genes. Immune exposure information available was restricted to CMV serostatus.

The CDR3 is 14 residues long. CDR1 is SGHKS, CDR2 YYEKEE, per germline (reference sequence). Trimming removed 0 bases from V and 5 bases from J; junction bases left unmatched: 5. Of note for this clone: As yet, its antigen is unknown.

The primer mix had 60 Vbeta and 13 Jbeta primers. The method was immunoSEQ multiplex PCR; TCRdb's version includes in-frame clones alone and lacks a portion of them. The sample holds around 150,000 clones, roughly 79% seen once. The sequenced sample was PBMCs. The chain recombines TRBV5-5 with TRBJ2-7; 7 nucleotides agree with TRBD2. The sequence was obtained from a woman aged 25 to 45 in good health and CMV-seronegative. Here the CDR3 reads CASSLVGGRNEQYF. The CDR3 coding sequence is TGTGCCAGCAGCTTGGTGGGGGGGAGGAACGAGCAGTACTTC.